This TCR beta chain originates from a study of T cell responses to AZD1222 COVID-19 vaccine. As concerns this clone: The target antigen is unknown.

Profiled with immunoSEQ multiplex PCR; TCRdb holds only in-frame clones, not every one. The sample carries roughly 160,000 clones, about 91% recorded once. General study findings and limits: Spike-specific TCR breadth and depth went up after people got two AZD1222 doses. Just a handful of AZD1222 recipients were seropositive at baseline. Possibly, clonal diversity was underestimated; donors were largely white British and included more females.

This CDR3 comprises 15 residues. Trimming removed 3 bases from V and 6 bases from J; junction bases left unmatched: 5. The sequences come from peripheral blood, collected 28 days after the second AZD1222 dose. The TCR originated in an adult who received the AZD1222 COVID-19 vaccine. V and J are TRBV5-7 and TRBJ1-5, with 11 positions matching TRBD1. TRBV5-7 is noted as an ORF with a role that remains uncertain. This CDR3 reads CASSSAGTGGQPQHF. CDR3 DNA sequence: TGTGCCAGCAGCTCGGCCGGGACAGGGGGTCAGCCCCAGCATTTT.